This T cell receptor (beta chain) was found in a study of T cells in localized non-small cell lung cancer. Trimming cost V 6 bases and J 5 bases, with 13 bases left between them. Germline V gives CDR1 SNHLY, CDR2 FYNNEI. The CDR3 has 14 residues. The method was immunoSEQ multiplex PCR; TCRdb's version includes in-frame clones alone and lacks a portion of them. This table holds 39,000 or so clones, around 83% found once. Material: PBMCs, obtained before any cancer treatment. The origin of this receptor is a man aged 40 to 69 with stage II lung adenocarcinoma. The V gene is TRBV2, the J gene TRBJ2-2, with D perhaps TRBD2 (5 bases). CDR3 amino acids: CASSWGVETGELFF. CDR3 sequence (DNA): TGTGCCAGCAGCTGGGGAGTAGAGACCGGGGAGCTGTTTTTT. The full variable domain, its missing parts supplied by reference TRBV2 and TRBJ2-2, is EPEVTQTPSHQVTQMGQEVILRCVPISNHLYFYWYRQILGQKVEFLVSFYNNEISEKSEIFDDQFSVERPDGSNFTLKIRSTKLEDSAMYFCASSWGVETGELFFGEGSRLTVL.